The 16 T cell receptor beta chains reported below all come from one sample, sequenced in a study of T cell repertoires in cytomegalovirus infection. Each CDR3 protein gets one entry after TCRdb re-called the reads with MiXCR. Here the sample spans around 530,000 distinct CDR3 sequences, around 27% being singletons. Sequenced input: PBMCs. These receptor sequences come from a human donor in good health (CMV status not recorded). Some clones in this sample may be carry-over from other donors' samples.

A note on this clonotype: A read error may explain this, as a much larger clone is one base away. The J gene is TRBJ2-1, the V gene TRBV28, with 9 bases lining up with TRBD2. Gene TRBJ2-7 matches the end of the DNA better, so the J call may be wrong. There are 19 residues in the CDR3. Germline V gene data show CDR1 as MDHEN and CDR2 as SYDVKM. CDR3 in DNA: TGTGCCAGCAGTTTATTTCAACTAGCGGGTACTAGGCCCTACAATGAGCAGTACTTC. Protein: CASSLFQLAGTRPYNEQYF.

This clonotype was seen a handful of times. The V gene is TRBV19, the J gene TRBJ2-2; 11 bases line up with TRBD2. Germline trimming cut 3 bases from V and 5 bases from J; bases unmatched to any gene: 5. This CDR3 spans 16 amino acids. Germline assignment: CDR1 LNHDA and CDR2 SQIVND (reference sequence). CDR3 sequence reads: CASSMLAGGQTGELFF. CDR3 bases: TGTGCCAGTAGTATGCTAGCGGGAGGACAAACCGGGGAGCTGTTTTTT.

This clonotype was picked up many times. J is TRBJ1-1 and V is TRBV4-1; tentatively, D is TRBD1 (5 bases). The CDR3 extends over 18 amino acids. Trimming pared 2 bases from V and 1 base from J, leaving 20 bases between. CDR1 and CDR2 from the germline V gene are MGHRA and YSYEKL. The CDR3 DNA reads TGCGCCAGCAGCCAACATGGGGGGACCCGGGGACCGAACACTGAAGCTTTCTTT. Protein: CASSQHGGTRGPNTEAFF.

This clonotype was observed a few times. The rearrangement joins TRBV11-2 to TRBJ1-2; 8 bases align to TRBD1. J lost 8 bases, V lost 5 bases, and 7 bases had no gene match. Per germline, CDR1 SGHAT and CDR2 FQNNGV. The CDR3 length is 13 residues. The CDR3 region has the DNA TGTGCCAGCAGCCCAGACAGGGGAGGAGGCTACACCTTC. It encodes CASSPDRGGGYTF.

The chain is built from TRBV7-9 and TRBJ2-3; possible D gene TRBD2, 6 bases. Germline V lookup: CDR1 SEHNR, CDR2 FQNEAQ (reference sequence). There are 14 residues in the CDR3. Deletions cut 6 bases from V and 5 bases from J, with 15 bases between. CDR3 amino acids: CASSFRERVDTQYF. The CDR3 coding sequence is TGTGCCAGCAGTTTCCGGGAGCGGGTAGATACGCAGTATTTT.

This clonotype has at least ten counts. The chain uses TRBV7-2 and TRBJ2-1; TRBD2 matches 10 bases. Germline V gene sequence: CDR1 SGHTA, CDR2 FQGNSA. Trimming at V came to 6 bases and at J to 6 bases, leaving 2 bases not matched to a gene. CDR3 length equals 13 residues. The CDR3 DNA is TGTGCCAGCAGGCCTAGCGGGAGCAATGAGCAGTTCTTC. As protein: CASRPSGSNEQFF.

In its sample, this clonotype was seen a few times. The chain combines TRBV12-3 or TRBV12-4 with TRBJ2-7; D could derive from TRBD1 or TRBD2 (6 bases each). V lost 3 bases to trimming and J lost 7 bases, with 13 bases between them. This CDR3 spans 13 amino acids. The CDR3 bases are TGTGCCAGCAGTTTTTGGGGGGCGCGGGAGCAGTACTTC. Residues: CASSFWGAREQYF.

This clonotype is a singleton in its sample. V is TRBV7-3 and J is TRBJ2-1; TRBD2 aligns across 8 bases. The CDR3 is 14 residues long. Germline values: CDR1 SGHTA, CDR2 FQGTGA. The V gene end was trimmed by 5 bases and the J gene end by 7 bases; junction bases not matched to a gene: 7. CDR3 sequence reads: CASSPGTSRNEQFF. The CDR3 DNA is TGTGCCAGCAGCCCCGGGACTAGTAGGAATGAGCAGTTCTTC.

CDR3 nucleotides: TGTGCCACCGAAAGGCCCCCCGGCACTGGGGCCAACGTCCTGACTTTC. This encodes CATERPPGTGANVLTF. The chain recombines TRBV6-1 with TRBJ2-6; D uncertain. The CDR3 has 16 amino acids. V lost 10 bases to trimming and J lost 2 bases, with 18 bases between them. Germline V CDR1 and CDR2: MNHNS, SASEGT.

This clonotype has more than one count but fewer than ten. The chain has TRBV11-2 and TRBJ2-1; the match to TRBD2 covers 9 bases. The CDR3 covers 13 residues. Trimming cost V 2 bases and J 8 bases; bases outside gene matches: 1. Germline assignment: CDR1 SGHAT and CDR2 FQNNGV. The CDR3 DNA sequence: TGTGCCAGCAGCTTACTAGCGGGATATGAGCAGTTCTTC. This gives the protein CASSLLAGYEQFF.

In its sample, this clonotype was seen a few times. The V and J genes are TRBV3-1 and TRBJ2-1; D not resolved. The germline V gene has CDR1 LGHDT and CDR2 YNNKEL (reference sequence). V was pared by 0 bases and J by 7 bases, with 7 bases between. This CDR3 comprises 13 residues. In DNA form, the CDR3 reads TGTGCCAGCAGCCAAGATTTACGGAATGAGCAGTTCTTC. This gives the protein CASSQDLRNEQFF.

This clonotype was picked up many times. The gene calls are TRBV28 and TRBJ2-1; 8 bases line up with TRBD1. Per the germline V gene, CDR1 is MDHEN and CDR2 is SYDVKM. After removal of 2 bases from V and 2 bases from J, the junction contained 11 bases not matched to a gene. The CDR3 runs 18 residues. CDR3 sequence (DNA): TGTGCCAGCAGTTTACCCCGCCGGACAGGGCAAACCTACAATGAGCAGTTCTTC. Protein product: CASSLPRRTGQTYNEQFF.

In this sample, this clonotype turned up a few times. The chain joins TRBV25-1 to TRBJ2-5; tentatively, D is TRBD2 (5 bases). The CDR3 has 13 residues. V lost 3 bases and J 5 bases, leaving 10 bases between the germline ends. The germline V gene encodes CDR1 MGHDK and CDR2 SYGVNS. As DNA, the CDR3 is TGTGCCAGCAGTGAGATAGCGTACGAGACCCAGTACTTC. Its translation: CASSEIAYETQYF.

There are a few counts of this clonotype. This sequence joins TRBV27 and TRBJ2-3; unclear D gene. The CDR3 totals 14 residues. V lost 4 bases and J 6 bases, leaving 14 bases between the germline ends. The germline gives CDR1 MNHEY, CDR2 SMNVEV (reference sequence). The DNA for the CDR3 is TGTGCCAGCAGTTATAACAGCCCTAGGGATACGCAGTATTTT. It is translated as CASSYNSPRDTQYF.

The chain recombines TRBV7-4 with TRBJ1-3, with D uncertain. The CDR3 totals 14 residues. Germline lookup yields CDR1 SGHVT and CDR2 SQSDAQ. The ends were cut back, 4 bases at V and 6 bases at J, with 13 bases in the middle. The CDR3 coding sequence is TGTGCCAGCAGCTCAGAGGAACAGCAAAACACCATATATTTT. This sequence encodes CASSSEEQQNTIYF.

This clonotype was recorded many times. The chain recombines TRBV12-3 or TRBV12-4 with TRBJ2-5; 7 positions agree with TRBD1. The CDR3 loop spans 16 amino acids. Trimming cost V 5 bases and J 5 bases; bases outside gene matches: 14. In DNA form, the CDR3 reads TGTGCCAGCAGTAGCCGACAGGGAGTGGGAATTGAGACCCAGTACTTC. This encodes CASSSRQGVGIETQYF.